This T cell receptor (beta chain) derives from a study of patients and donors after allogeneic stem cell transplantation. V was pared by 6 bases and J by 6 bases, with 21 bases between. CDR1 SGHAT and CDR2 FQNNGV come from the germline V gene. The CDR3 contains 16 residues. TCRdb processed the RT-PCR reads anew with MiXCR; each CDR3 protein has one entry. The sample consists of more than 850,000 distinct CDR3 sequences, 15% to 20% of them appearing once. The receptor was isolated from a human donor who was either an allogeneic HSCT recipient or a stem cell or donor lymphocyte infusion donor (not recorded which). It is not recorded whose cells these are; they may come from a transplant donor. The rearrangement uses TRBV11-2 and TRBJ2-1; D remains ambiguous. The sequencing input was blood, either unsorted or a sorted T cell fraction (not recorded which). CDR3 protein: CASRGYGSRTPNEQFF. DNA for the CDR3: TGTGCCAGCAGGGGCTATGGCTCCCGGACCCCCAATGAGCAGTTCTTC.